The present T cell receptor beta chain was sequenced within a study of blood T cell repertoires in COVID-19. Study-level information: The United States, Italy and Spain provided the acute and convalescent COVID-19 samples. The cDNA or gDNA used as material had been derived from T cells, B-cell-depleted T cells, or PBMCs.

In the original analysis: Amplified reference gene primers provided the basis for estimating nucleated cell counts. Assay used: immunoSEQ multiplex PCR; TCRdb lists only in-frame clones, some missing. Clone size and the V and J calls come from that table; the DNA yielded D and trimming. The sample comprises approximately 130,000 clones, 87% of which are singletons, and 2% to 2.5% rests with the top ten. The CDR3 extends over 13 amino acids. The ends were cut back, 2 bases at V and 0 bases at J, with 5 bases in the middle. The germline V gene encodes CDR1 SGHNT and CDR2 YYREEE (reference sequence). The chain recombines TRBV5-4 with TRBJ1-1; D remains unclear. The sequence came from a man between 50 and 59 years old with active COVID-19. The sample consisted of peripheral blood. CDR3: CASSFIMNTEAFF. The CDR3 DNA reads as TGTGCCAGCAGCTTTATAATGAACACTGAAGCTTTCTTT.